Here is one TCR beta chain with its context. CDR1 and CDR2 (germline): DFQATT, SNEGSKA (reference sequence). The germline V and J ends were trimmed by 1 base and 1 base, with 16 bases remaining between them. The CDR3 runs 16 residues. This specimen belongs to a study of blood T cells in healthy people across ages. A second PCR, run for roughly 7 to 11 cycles, used a sample-barcoded 5' primer plus a J-beta primer mix. TCRdb itself ran the 5' RACE reads through MiXCR, one entry per CDR3 protein. Altogether 1.5 million to 2 million distinct CDR3 sequences are present, about 28% being singletons, with the ten largest covering less than 9.5%.

The material sequenced was blood. This TCR was recovered from a woman in her twenties or thirties in good health. This chain joins TRBV20-1 and TRBJ1-1; TRBD1 is a possible D gene (5 bases). In nucleotides, the CDR3 is TGCAGTGCTAGAGCACGCCCGGGACTTTGGAACACTGAAGCTTTCTTT. This codes for CSARARPGLWNTEAFF.